The present entry profiles one T cell receptor beta chain with its context. The antigen remains undetermined. Adult Caucasians living in Nashville, Tennessee made up all of the donors. This record belongs to a study of shared clonotypes between healthy human individuals. Data came from immunoSEQ multiplex PCR; TCRdb stores just in-frame clones and leaves some out. Of some 360,000 clones in the sample, more than 60% were seen once. Findings of the study overall: Memory subsets generally showed smaller estimated richness than naive subsets did. Around 5% was the fraction of naive CD4 clonotypes found shared across a few donors. Tissue TCR repertoires likely differ from these blood-only repertoires.

Germline V gives CDR1 MDHEN, CDR2 SYDVKM. CDR3 size: 12 residues. The germline V and J ends were trimmed by 10 bases and 4 bases, with 12 bases remaining between them. The chain uses TRBV28 and TRBJ2-3; unclear D gene. This TCR was sampled from a man aged 25-45 years in good health. Sequenced sample: memory CD4+ T cells sorted from blood. The sample's subset: CD45RA-negative fraction. The CDR3 spells CATLFDADTQYF. The CDR3 DNA sequence: TGTGCCACCCTCTTCGATGCAGATACGCAGTATTTT.